The 9 T cell receptor beta chains below were found in one sample sequenced in a study of memory CD4+ T cells and cytomegalovirus serostatus. The sort gate was single viable CD3+CD4+CD8-CD45RO+ cells for memory CD4+ T cells. Profiled with immunoSEQ multiplex PCR; TCRdb holds only in-frame clones, not every one. This table holds 80,000 to 100,000 clones, 75% to 90% found once. The sequencing sample was made of memory CD4+ T cells from blood. These receptors came from an adult in good health and CMV-seropositive.

This chain connects TRBV4-1 to TRBJ1-2; D not certain. This CDR3 contains 14 residues. Germline CDR1 and CDR2: MGHRA and YSYEKL. V lost 2 bases and J lost 8, with 15 bases in between. This CDR3 is CASSQLGMGYGYTF. As DNA, the CDR3 is TGCGCCAGCAGCCAACTGGGGATGGGGTACGGCTACACCTTC.

The chain links TRBV7-3 to TRBJ2-1; D is uncertain. The CDR3 extends over 14 amino acids. Trimming shortened V by 7 bases and J by 5 bases, and 15 bases separated the two germline ends. From germline, CDR1 is SGHTA and CDR2 FQGTGA. This CDR3 is CASTPTHLHNEQFF. CDR3 nucleotide sequence: TGTGCCAGCACCCCTACCCACCTCCACAATGAGCAGTTCTTC.

The rearrangement uses TRBV27 and TRBJ2-1, with D unclear. The CDR3 extends over 13 amino acids. Germline V lookup: CDR1 MNHEY, CDR2 SMNVEV (reference sequence). Trimming pared 6 bases from V and 12 bases from J, leaving 18 bases between. The CDR3 protein is CASSTTGAFGQFF. In DNA form, the CDR3 reads TGTGCCAGCAGCACCACTGGTGCTTTCGGGCAGTTCTTC.

The chain is built from TRBV27 and TRBJ2-1; the match to TRBD1 covers 9 bases. The V segment lost 1 base and the J segment 9 bases; nucleotides outside the gene matches: 4. Germline V gene data show CDR1 as MNHEY and CDR2 as SMNVEV (reference sequence). The CDR3 extends over 14 amino acids. The CDR3 reads CASSLWGTGLEQFF. The CDR3 DNA sequence: TGTGCCAGCAGTTTATGGGGGACAGGGCTTGAGCAGTTCTTC.

The J gene is TRBJ2-2, the V gene TRBV27; D possibly corresponds to TRBD2 (7 bases). Germline V gives CDR1 MNHEY, CDR2 SMNVEV (reference sequence). There are 17 residues in the CDR3. Between the trimmed V and J ends, which lost 8 bases and 5 bases, there was a span of 24 bases. The CDR3 is CASGYLGAGEHTGELFF. Here the CDR3 DNA reads TGTGCCAGCGGCTACCTGGGGGCGGGAGAGCATACCGGGGAGCTGTTTTTT.

This clone has just one count. This sequence joins TRBV28 and TRBJ1-5, with TRBD1 as a possible D gene (6 bases). The CDR3 totals 15 residues. Trimming shortened V by 6 bases and J by 3 bases, and 15 bases separated the two germline ends. Germline CDR1 reads MDHEN; CDR2 reads SYDVKM. The DNA for the CDR3 is TGTGCCAGCAGCCGATCAACAGGGACCAATCAGCCCCAGCATTTT. This gives the protein CASSRSTGTNQPQHF. Filled out from reference TRBV28 and TRBJ1-5, the complete variable domain reads DVKVTQSSRYLVKRTGEKVFLECVQDMDHENMFWYRQDPGLGLRLIYFSYDVKMKEKGDIPEGYSVSREKKERFSLILESASTNQTSMYLCASSRSTGTNQPQHFGDGTRLSIL.

The chain uses TRBV19 and TRBJ2-2; 8 bases align to TRBD1. The CDR3 loop spans 13 amino acids. The germline gives CDR1 LNHDA, CDR2 SQIVND (reference sequence). V lost 10 bases, J lost 5 bases, and 6 bases stayed unmatched. This CDR3 is CATSTGATGELFF. The CDR3 nucleotides read TGTGCCACGTCGACAGGGGCGACCGGGGAGCTGTTTTTT.

The CDR3 here is CASSHSDTTIKPASNQPQHF. CDR3 sequence (DNA): TGCGCCAGCAGCCACTCCGATACGACAATTAAGCCGGCTTCGAATCAGCCCCAGCATTTT. The chain couples TRBV5-1 to TRBJ1-5, with D hard to call. This CDR3 contains 20 residues. Trimming took off 4 bases at V and 4 bases at J, with 30 bases between the two ends. The germline CDR1 and CDR2 sequences are SGHRS and YFSETQ.

The CDR3 here is CASSEGQGASGNTIYF. DNA for the CDR3: TGTGCCAGCAGCGAAGGACAGGGGGCCTCTGGAAACACCATATATTTT. The V and J genes are TRBV7-8 and TRBJ1-3, with 11 bases fitting TRBD1. The CDR3 extends over 16 amino acids. The germline CDR1 and CDR2 sequences are SGHVS and FQNEAQ. V lost 5 bases to trimming and J lost 0 bases; unmatched junction nucleotides: 3. The variable domain in full, completed from reference TRBV7-8 and TRBJ1-3, reads GAGVSQSPRYKVAKRGQDVALRCDPISGHVSLFWYQQALGQGPEFLTYFQNEAQLDKSGLPSDRFFAERPEGSVSTLKIQRTQQEDSAVYLCASSEGQGASGNTIYFGEGSWLTVV.